The T cell receptor beta chain described here comes from a study of early T cells in non-severe SARS-CoV-2 infection. Study-wide context: From unsorted whole blood, bulk RNA was sequenced, and the chains remained unpaired. Findings and caveats of the study: The matching step, a VDJdb search, favored anti-spike CD8 responses and missed private and CD4 specificities.

This clonotype has ten or more counts. Its matching antigen is unknown. The germline V gene encodes CDR1 KGHSH and CDR2 LQKENI. The CDR3 loop spans 15 amino acids. Trimming pared 2 bases from V and 10 bases from J, leaving 18 bases between. Individual cDNA molecules carried attached unique molecular identifiers. TCRdb itself ran the 5' RACE reads through MiXCR, one entry per CDR3 protein. Of tens of thousands of distinct CDR3 sequences in the sample, about 7.7% were seen once. The receptor was derived from an adult who was a healthcare worker with PCR-confirmed SARS-CoV-2 infection or an uninfected control (not recorded which). The J gene is TRBJ2-1, the V gene TRBV18, with D possibly matching TRBD1 (5 bases). The sample in question was whole blood, obtained at baseline. The CDR3 here is CASSPSRAYYTEQFF. The CDR3 nucleotides read TGTGCCAGCTCACCATCCAGGGCCTATTACACCGAGCAGTTCTTC. Drawing the rest from reference TRBV18 and TRBJ2-1, the complete variable domain is NAGVMQNPRHLVRRRGQEARLRCSPMKGHSHVYWYRQLPEEGLKFMVYLQKENIIDESGMPKERFSAEFPKEGPSILRIQQVVRGDSAAYFCASSPSRAYYTEQFFGPGTRLTVL.